This entry concerns a single TCR beta chain. This entry is derived from a study of cytomegalovirus exposure and HLA in healthy donors. Primers included in the PCR were 60 Vbeta and 13 Jbeta primers. Clones were read by immunoSEQ multiplex PCR, and TCRdb kept only the in-frame ones, dropping some. This table has about 150,000 clones, around 79% appearing once. This receptor was taken from a male donor in good health and CMV-seronegative. Sequences were obtained from PBMCs.

This CDR3 is CASSYGVAGEQFF. As DNA, the CDR3 is TGTGCCAGCAGTTACGGAGTAGCTGGTGAGCAGTTCTTC. This chain connects TRBV6-6 to TRBJ2-1; no clear D. CDR1 is MNHNY, CDR2 SVGAGI, per germline (reference sequence). CDR3 length: 13 residues. V was trimmed by 2 bases and J by 9 bases, leaving 11 bases between them.